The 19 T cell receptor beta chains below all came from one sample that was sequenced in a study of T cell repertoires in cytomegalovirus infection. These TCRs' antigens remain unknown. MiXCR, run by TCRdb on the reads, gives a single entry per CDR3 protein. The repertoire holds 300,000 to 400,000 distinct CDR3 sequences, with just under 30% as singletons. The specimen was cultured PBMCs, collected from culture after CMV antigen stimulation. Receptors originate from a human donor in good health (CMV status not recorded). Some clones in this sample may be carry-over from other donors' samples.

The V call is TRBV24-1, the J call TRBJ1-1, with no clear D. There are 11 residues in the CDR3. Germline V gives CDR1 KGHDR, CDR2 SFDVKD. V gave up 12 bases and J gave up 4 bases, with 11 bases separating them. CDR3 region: CAAGGVTEAFF. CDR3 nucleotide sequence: TGTGCCGCCGGAGGCGTCACTGAAGCTTTCTTT.

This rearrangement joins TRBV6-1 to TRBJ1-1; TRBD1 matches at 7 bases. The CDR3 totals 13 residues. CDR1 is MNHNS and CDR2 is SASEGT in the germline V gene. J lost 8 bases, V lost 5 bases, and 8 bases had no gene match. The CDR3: CASSNRGVMEAFF. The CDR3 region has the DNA TGTGCCAGCAGTAACAGGGGAGTTATGGAAGCTTTCTTT.

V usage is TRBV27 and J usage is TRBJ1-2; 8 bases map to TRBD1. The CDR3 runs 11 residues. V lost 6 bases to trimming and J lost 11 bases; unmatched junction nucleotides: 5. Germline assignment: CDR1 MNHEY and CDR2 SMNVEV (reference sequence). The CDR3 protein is CASRNRGDYTF. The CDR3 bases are TGTGCCAGCAGGAACAGGGGGGATTACACCTTC.

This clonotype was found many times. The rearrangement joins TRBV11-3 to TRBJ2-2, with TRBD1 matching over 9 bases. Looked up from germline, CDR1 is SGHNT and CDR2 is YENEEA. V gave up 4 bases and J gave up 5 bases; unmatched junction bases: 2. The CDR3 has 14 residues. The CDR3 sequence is CASSSGQGTGELFF. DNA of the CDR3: TGTGCCAGCAGCTCCGGACAGGGGACCGGGGAGCTGTTTTTT.

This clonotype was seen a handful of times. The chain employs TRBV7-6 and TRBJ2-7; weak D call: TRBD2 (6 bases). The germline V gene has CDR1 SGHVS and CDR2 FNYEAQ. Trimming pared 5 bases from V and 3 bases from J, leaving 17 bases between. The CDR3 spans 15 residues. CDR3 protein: CASSPQSGLHYEQYF. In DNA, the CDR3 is TGTGCCAGCAGCCCTCAGAGCGGGTTACACTACGAGCAGTACTTC.

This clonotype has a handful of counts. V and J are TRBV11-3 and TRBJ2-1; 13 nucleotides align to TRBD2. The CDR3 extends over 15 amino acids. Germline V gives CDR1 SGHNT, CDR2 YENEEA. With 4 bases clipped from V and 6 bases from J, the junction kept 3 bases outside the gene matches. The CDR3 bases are TGTGCCAGCAGCTCCACTAGCGGGAGGGCCAATGAGCAGTTCTTC. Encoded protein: CASSSTSGRANEQFF.

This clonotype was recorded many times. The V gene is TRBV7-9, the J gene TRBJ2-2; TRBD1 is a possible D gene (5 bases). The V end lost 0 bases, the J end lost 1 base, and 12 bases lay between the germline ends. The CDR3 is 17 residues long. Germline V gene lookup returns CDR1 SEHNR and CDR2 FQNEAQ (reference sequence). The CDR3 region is CASSLASRGQNTGELFF. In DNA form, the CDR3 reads TGTGCCAGCAGCTTAGCGTCAAGGGGCCAGAACACCGGGGAGCTGTTTTTT.

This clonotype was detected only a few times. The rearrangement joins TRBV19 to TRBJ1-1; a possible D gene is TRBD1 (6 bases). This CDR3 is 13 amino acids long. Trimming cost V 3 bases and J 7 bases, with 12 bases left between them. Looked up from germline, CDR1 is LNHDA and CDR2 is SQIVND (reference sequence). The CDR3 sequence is CASSIPGQNEAFF. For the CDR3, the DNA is TGTGCCAGTAGTATCCCCGGACAGAATGAAGCTTTCTTT.

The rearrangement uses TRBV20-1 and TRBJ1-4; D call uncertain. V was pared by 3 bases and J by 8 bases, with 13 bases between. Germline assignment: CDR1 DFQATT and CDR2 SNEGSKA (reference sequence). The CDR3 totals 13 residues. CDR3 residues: CSAREPSYEKLFF. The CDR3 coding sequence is TGCAGTGCTAGGGAGCCCAGTTACGAAAAACTGTTTTTT.

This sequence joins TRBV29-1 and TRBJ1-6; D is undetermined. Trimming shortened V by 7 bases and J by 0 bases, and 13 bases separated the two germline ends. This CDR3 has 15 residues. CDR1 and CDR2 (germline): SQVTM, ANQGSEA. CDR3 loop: CSASSRGSYNSPLHF. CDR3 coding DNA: TGCAGCGCTTCCAGCCGTGGCTCCTATAATTCACCCCTCCACTTT. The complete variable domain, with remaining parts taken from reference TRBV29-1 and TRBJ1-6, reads SAVISQKPSRDICQRGTSLTIQCQVDSQVTMMFWYRQQPGQSLTLIATANQGSEATYESGFVIDKFPISRPNLTFSTLTVSNMSPEDSSIYLCSASSRGSYNSPLHFGNGTRLTVT.

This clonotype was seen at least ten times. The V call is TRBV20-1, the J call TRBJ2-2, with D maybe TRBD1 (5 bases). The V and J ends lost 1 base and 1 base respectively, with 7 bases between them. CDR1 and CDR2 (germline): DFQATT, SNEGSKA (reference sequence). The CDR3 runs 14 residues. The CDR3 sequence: CSARATGNTGELFF. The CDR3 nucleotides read TGCAGTGCTAGAGCCACAGGGAACACCGGGGAGCTGTTTTTT.

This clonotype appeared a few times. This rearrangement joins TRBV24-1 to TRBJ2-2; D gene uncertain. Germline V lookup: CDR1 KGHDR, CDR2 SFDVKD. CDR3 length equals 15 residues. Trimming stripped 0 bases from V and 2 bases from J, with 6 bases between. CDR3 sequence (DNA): TGTGCCACCAGTGATTTGACATCAAACACCGGGGAGCTGTTTTTT. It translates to CATSDLTSNTGELFF.

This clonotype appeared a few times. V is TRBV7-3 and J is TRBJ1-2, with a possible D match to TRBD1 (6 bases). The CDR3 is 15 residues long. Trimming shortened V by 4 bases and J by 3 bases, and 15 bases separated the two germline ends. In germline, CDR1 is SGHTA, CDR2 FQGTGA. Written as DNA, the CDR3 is TGTGCCAGCAGCTCTCCCTCGCAGGGGTACTATGGCTACACCTTC. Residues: CASSSPSQGYYGYTF.

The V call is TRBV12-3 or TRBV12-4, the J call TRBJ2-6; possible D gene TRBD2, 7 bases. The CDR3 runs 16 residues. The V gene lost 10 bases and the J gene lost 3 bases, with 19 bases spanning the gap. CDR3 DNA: TGTGCCATTCAACGGGGGGCGAATAATGGGGCCAACGTCCTGACTTTC. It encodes CAIQRGANNGANVLTF.

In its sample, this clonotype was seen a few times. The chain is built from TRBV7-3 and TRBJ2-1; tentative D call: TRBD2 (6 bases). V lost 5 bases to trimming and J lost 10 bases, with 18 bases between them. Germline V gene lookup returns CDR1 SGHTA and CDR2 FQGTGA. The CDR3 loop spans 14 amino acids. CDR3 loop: CASSPRGGAREQFF. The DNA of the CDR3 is TGTGCCAGCAGCCCCCGGGGCGGGGCGCGGGAGCAGTTCTTC.

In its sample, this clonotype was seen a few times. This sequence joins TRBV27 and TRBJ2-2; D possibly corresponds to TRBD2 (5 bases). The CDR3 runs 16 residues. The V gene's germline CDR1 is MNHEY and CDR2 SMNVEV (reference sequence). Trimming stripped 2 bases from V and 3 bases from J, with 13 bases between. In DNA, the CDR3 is TGTGCCAGCAGTTTACGAGGGATCGTCGACACCGGGGAGCTGTTTTTT. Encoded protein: CASSLRGIVDTGELFF.

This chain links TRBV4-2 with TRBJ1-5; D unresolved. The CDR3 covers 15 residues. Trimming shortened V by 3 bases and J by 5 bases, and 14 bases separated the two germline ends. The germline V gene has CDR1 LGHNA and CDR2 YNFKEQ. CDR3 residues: CASSHRIGLDQPQHF. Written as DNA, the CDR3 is TGTGCCAGCAGCCACCGCATTGGCCTCGATCAGCCCCAGCATTTT.

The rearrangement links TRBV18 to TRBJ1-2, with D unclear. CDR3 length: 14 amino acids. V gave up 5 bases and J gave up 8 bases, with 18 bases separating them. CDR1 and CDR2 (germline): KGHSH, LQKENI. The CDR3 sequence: CASSAREAKQGYTF. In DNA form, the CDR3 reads TGTGCCAGCTCAGCAAGGGAGGCGAAGCAGGGCTACACCTTC.

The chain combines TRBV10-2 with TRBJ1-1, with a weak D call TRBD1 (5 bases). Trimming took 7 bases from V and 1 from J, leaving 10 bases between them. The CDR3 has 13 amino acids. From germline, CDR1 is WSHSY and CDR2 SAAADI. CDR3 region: CASTRDGNTEAFF. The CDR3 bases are TGCGCCAGCACGCGGGACGGGAACACTGAAGCTTTCTTT.